These 11 T cell receptor beta chains originate from one sample sequenced in a study of blood T cells in healthy people across ages (dated by TCRdb to between 2015 and 2016). The protocol used for the library was 5' RACE. Sequencer: Illumina HiSeq 2500. The second PCR ran for roughly 6 to 11 cycles and used a J-beta primer mix along with a sample-barcoded 5' primer. TCRdb reanalyzed the raw reads on its own, using fastp at Q25 for trimming and MiXCR for clone calling, and kept in-frame beta chains. Rows matching on CDR3 protein sequence are summarized as one entry with the most common DNA and genes. The sample profile shows hundreds of thousands of distinct CDR3 sequences; approximately 53% of them were found once. Roughly 26% of the sample comes from the top ten. The sequenced material came from blood. These receptors were obtained from a man aged 35-49 years in good health.

J is TRBJ2-1 and V is TRBV20-1; no definite D call. The germline V gene encodes CDR1 DFQATT and CDR2 SNEGSKA (reference sequence). The CDR3 covers 14 residues. V was shortened by 2 bases and J by 9 bases, with 17 bases between the two germline ends. CDR3: CSARSVLGLAEQFF. In nucleotides, the CDR3 is TGCAGTGCTAGAAGTGTTCTGGGGTTGGCTGAGCAGTTCTTC.

The chain combines TRBV29-1 with TRBJ1-4; 7 bases line up with TRBD1. Germline lookup yields CDR1 SQVTM and CDR2 ANQGSEA. V trimming: 3 bases; J trimming: 7 bases; junction bases outside the gene matches: 5. The CDR3 is 13 amino acids. The CDR3 region has the DNA TGCAGCGTTGATCGGCAGGGGGGTGAAAAACTGTTTTTT. Translation gives CSVDRQGGEKLFF.

V gene TRBV28 combines with J gene TRBJ1-1; 7 nucleotides align to TRBD1. Per germline, CDR1 MDHEN and CDR2 SYDVKM. The CDR3 sequence is 16 residues long. V gave up 5 bases and J gave up 2 bases; unmatched junction bases: 11. CDR3 sequence reads: CASSPQGVEPNTEAFF. CDR3 nucleotides: TGTGCCAGCAGTCCCCAGGGGGTTGAACCTAACACTGAAGCTTTCTTT.

V gene TRBV11-3 combines with J gene TRBJ2-1; 15 bases map to TRBD2. Germline CDR1 is SGHNT and CDR2 is YENEEA. V was clipped by 2 bases and J by 10 bases; unmatched bases: 9. The CDR3 spans 17 residues. The CDR3 protein is CASSLPWTSGGAQEQFF. The CDR3, as DNA: TGTGCCAGCAGCTTACCCTGGACTAGCGGGGGGGCCCAGGAGCAGTTCTTC.

The chain couples TRBV3-1 to TRBJ1-6; D uncertain. CDR1 is LGHDT and CDR2 is YNNKEL in the germline V gene (reference sequence). There are 15 residues in the CDR3. V lost 4 bases, J lost 7 bases, and 14 bases lay in between. The CDR3 nucleotides read TGTGCCAGCAGCCCCCCAGGAGGGCGGAATTCACCCCTCCACTTT. This codes for CASSPPGGRNSPLHF.

The chain combines TRBV7-9 with TRBJ2-3, with D possibly matching TRBD2 (5 bases). Germline V gene lookup returns CDR1 SEHNR and CDR2 FQNEAQ (reference sequence). The CDR3 is 15 amino acids. Trimming took 7 bases from V and 2 from J, leaving 16 bases between them. The CDR3 sequence is CASTYLEANTDTQYF. CDR3 DNA sequence: TGTGCCAGCACCTACCTGGAGGCCAACACAGATACGCAGTATTTT. The entire variable domain, with the rest obtained from reference TRBV7-9 and TRBJ2-3, is as follows: DTGVSQNPRHKITKRGQNVTFRCDPISEHNRLYWYRQTLGQGPEFLTYFQNEAQLEKSRLLSDRFSAERPKGSFSTLEIQRTEQGDSAMYLCASTYLEANTDTQYFGPGTRLTVL.

This clonotype appeared a few times. The chain carries TRBV10-3 and TRBJ2-1, with 10 positions matching TRBD1. This CDR3 comprises 16 residues. The J segment lost 6 bases and the V segment lost 3 bases, leaving 8 bases of the junction unmatched. Germline-derived CDR1 and CDR2 are ENHRY and SYGVKD. CDR3: CAISDQPGQGFNEQFF. The CDR3 nucleotides read TGTGCCATCAGTGACCAACCGGGACAGGGGTTCAATGAGCAGTTCTTC.

This rearrangement joins TRBV30 to TRBJ1-1, with D possibly matching TRBD1 (6 bases). The CDR3 extends over 13 amino acids. V was trimmed by 3 bases and J by 9 bases, leaving 17 bases between them. Germline-derived CDR1 and CDR2 are GTSNPN and SVGIG (reference sequence). The CDR3 region is CAWSRDIPLKAFF. The CDR3 DNA is TGTGCCTGGAGCCGGGACATCCCGCTGAAAGCTTTCTTT.

This clonotype was found once. The chain employs TRBV28 and TRBJ2-1; D might be TRBD1 (6 bases). Germline values: CDR1 MDHEN, CDR2 SYDVKM. This CDR3 has 15 residues. The ends were cut back, 3 bases at V and 8 bases at J, with 17 bases in the middle. CDR3 nucleotides: TGTGCCAGCAGTTTGGGCCGAACAGGGTGGCATGAGCAGTTCTTC. The encoded protein is CASSLGRTGWHEQFF.

This clonotype was detected a few times. This chain's CDR3 is CASSQPGGSQETQYF. DNA of the CDR3: TGTGCCAGCAGCCAACCTGGGGGATCCCAAGAGACCCAGTACTTC. The chain links TRBV7-2 to TRBJ2-5, with D perhaps TRBD1 or TRBD2 (5 bases each). The CDR3 length is 15 residues. V lost 5 bases, J lost 1 base, and 14 bases lay in between. Germline CDR1 and CDR2: SGHTA and FQGNSA.

The J gene is TRBJ2-4, the V gene TRBV11-1, with D perhaps matching TRBD1 (7 bases). The J call could be wrong; TRBJ2-7 is a better fit for the DNA end. The CDR3 spans 14 residues. Germline-derived CDR1 and CDR2 are SGHAT and FQDESV (reference sequence). The CDR3 nucleotides read TGTGCCAGCAGTTTGACAGGGAGGATGGACGAGCAGTACTTC. This codes for CASSLTGRMDEQYF.